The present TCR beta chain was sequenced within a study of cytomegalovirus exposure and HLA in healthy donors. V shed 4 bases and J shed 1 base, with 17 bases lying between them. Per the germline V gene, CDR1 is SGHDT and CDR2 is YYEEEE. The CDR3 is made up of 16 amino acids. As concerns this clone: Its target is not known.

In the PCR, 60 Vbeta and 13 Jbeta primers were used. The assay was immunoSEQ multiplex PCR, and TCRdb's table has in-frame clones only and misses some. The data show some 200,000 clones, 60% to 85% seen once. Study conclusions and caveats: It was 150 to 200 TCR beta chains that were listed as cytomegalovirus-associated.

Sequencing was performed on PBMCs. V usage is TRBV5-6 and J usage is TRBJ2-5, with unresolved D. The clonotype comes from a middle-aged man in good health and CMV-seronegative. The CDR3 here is CASSTAAPSFQETQYF. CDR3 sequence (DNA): TGTGCCAGCAGCACAGCAGCTCCCTCCTTCCAAGAGACCCAGTACTTC.